This T cell receptor beta chain was recorded in a study of persistence of HIV-infected CD4 T cells. V was trimmed by 3 bases and J by 2 bases, leaving 7 bases between them. The CDR3 has 13 residues. Germline values: CDR1 SGHVS, CDR2 FQNEAQ. Cells were stimulated with CMV-infected fibroblast lysates at approximately 10 ug/mL. Sorting selected CD4+ T cells upregulating both CD40 ligand and CD69. Before stimulation, PBMCs underwent CD8+ T cell depletion. Points from the study as a whole: TCR analyses could not target the rare provirus-carrying CMV-responding cells.

As regards this clone: Its target is unknown.

This was the immunoSEQ version 4 assay in survey mode. The assay was immunoSEQ multiplex PCR, and TCRdb's table has in-frame clones only and misses some. The table includes 15,000 to 25,000 clones, around 78% detected once. The sequence came from an adult man with HIV who was CMV-seropositive. The genes are TRBV7-8 and TRBJ1-1, with no clear D. The sequences come from CD4+ T cells sorted from PBMCs after approximately 19-hour stimulation, collected from a patient who received antiretroviral therapy. This CDR3 is CASSFEVNTEAFF. DNA of the CDR3: TGTGCCAGCAGCTTCGAAGTTAACACTGAAGCTTTCTTT. Combining the CDR3 with reference TRBV7-8 and TRBJ1-1 gives the whole variable domain GAGVSQSPRYKVAKRGQDVALRCDPISGHVSLFWYQQALGQGPEFLTYFQNEAQLDKSGLPSDRFFAERPEGSVSTLKIQRTQQEDSAVYLCASSFEVNTEAFFGQGTRLTVV.